The clone carrying this TCR beta chain is a singleton in its sample. Its antigen is not known. The data stem from a study of identifying expanded T cells in peripheral blood. The CDR3 totals 17 residues. Germline CDR1 SGHRS, CDR2 YFSETQ. Study-level findings and limits: Over approximately two and four weeks, about 17 and 20 clones changed, versus 1.2 between replicates.

Clones were read by immunoSEQ multiplex PCR, and TCRdb kept only the in-frame ones, dropping some. The sample has about 94,000 clones, around 90% seen once. The chain carries TRBV5-1 and TRBJ2-5; TRBD1 agrees at 11 bases. The J call may be faulty, since TRBJ2-7 better matches the DNA end. The sequenced sample was blood. The TCR sequence derives from a person between 18 and 75 years old in good health. CDR3 DNA sequence: TGCGCCAGCAGCTTGGCCGTTGGGACAGGGGGCTCCTACGAGCAGTACTTC. Protein product: CASSLAVGTGGSYEQYF.